A selection of T cell receptor beta chains follows, all from one sample in a study of metastatic and nonmetastatic thyroid tumors. TCRdb re-analyzed the PCR reads through MiXCR. The sample yields roughly 23,000 clones, about 14% seen once. Sequencing was done on a sample of tumor tissue. The receptors come from a female donor with papillary thyroid cancer or a benign thyroid nodule (not recorded which). Some clones in this sample may be carry-over from other donors' samples. Both conserved end residues are trimmed from each CDR3. Each record gives: clone size, V gene, D gene, J gene, CDR3 length, CDR3 protein. A D gene is named only where the DNA matches it firmly. Clone size is given for some rows only: seen once, a few or many times, or a class if the clone is expanded.

many	TRBV10-3	.	TRBJ1-4	12	AISEQATNEKLF
.	TRBV5-1	.	TRBJ1-1	12	ASSLGGGESEAF
.	TRBV20-1	.	TRBJ2-7	12	SASSEGYGYEQY
medium-sized	TRBV3-1	TRBD2	TRBJ2-3	15	ASSQDISGGGTDTQY
once	TRBV2	.	TRBJ2-7	12	ASRSTGAVNEQY
few	TRBV10-2	TRBD1	TRBJ1-1	13	ASSYPGQGSPEAF
.	TRBV20-1	.	TRBJ2-1	13	SARGGRDLGYEQF
few	TRBV12-3/TRBV12-4	.	TRBJ1-4	13	AIVKTGRTNEKLF
many	TRBV20-1	TRBD1	TRBJ1-1	13	SARFPTGENTEAF
many	TRBV19	.	TRBJ2-2	12	ASSMWADTGELF
.	TRBV6-1	TRBD2	TRBJ2-7	13	ATGVGGGSSHEQY
many	TRBV2	.	TRBJ2-2	11	ARSEENTGELF
many	TRBV12-3/TRBV12-4	TRBD1	TRBJ1-1	14	ASSWGSGTGETEAF
many	TRBV13	TRBD2	TRBJ2-3	15	ASSSKLLAGGEDTQY
many	TRBV6-2/TRBV6-3	TRBD1	TRBJ1-5	12	ASRTPGGGQPQH
.	TRBV20-1	.	TRBJ2-1	9	SARCYNEQF
.	TRBV30	.	TRBJ1-4	9	AWGQGEKLF
few	TRBV10-3	TRBD2	TRBJ2-7	13	AISESGREGYEQY
few	TRBV27	.	TRBJ1-2	13	ASSSQTAANYGYT
.	TRBV15	.	TRBJ2-5	10	ATSPRPETQY
many	TRBV5-1	TRBD2	TRBJ2-1	14	ASSLAPLAGSPKEF
many	TRBV19	.	TRBJ1-5	15	ASRNGWDKIGNQPQH
few	TRBV16	.	TRBJ1-5	11	ASSPTSGGEQH
many	TRBV5-1	TRBD1	TRBJ2-3	13	ASSLDRGPTDTQY
once	TRBV20-1	TRBD1	TRBJ1-6	13	SARSGTAYNSPLH
many	TRBV5-8	TRBD1	TRBJ2-5	13	ASSLAGQVKETQY
many	TRBV20-1	TRBD2	TRBJ2-6	15	SALLAGGSSGANVLT
.	TRBV7-2	TRBD1	TRBJ2-7	13	ASSSDRGLSDEQY
.	TRBV20-1	.	TRBJ2-7	13	SSPGQGLSSYEQY
.	TRBV25-1	TRBD1	TRBJ1-1	20	ATIPHLGTAERGRCVNTEAF
few	TRBV6-1	TRBD1	TRBJ1-1	11	ASSDRALTEAF
.	TRBV20-1	.	TRBJ2-3	14	SATPTWRLSTDTQY
medium-sized	TRBV6-1	TRBD1	TRBJ2-7	15	ASSGTGSLRRTYEQY
many	TRBV4-1	.	TRBJ1-3	14	ASSQLVDLSGNTIY
few	TRBV25-1	.	TRBJ1-1	15	ASSDLGAGTKNTEAF
many	TRBV6-1	.	TRBJ1-2	12	ASSEGGVVNGYT
few	TRBV6-1	.	TRBJ2-7	12	ASTETGTPYEQY
many	TRBV12-3/TRBV12-4	.	TRBJ1-3	13	ASSLERAGGNTIY
many	TRBV6-1	TRBD1	TRBJ2-2	14	ASSSSGTGGTGELF
many	TRBV3-1	.	TRBJ2-5	10	ASKGGPETQY
medium-sized	TRBV2	.	TRBJ1-2	11	ASRAGQSYGYT
many	TRBV2	TRBD1	TRBJ1-2	15	ASSERRRQGVHYGYT
many	TRBV3-1	TRBD2	TRBJ2-5	16	ASSQGTSGRARGETQY
many	TRBV4-1	.	TRBJ1-6	15	ASSLDRGVPYNSPLH
.	TRBV28	.	TRBJ1-1	12	ASSLSGRGEVAF
many	TRBV5-1	.	TRBJ2-2	11	ASKPPNTGELF
many	TRBV7-2	.	TRBJ1-2	11	ASSPYLFDGYT
.	TRBV20-1	.	TRBJ2-1	12	SASEVDEFNEQF
many	TRBV9	TRBD2	TRBJ2-1	13	ASSVAGTRADEQF
.	TRBV3-1	TRBD2	TRBJ2-2	14	ASTNLGGGDTGELF
many	TRBV4-2	TRBD2	TRBJ2-5	14	ASSQDRAGGLETQY
many	TRBV27	.	TRBJ2-7	14	ASSPLATLSSYEQY
few	TRBV27	.	TRBJ2-3	10	ASSPITVPQY
few	TRBV6-1	.	TRBJ2-2	12	ASLTVDLTGELF
many	TRBV29-1	.	TRBJ2-1	11	SVWEFELNEQF
many	TRBV7-9	.	TRBJ2-1	12	ASSGRLVSGEQF
many	TRBV10-3	TRBD1	TRBJ2-1	12	AISRGDRVSEQF